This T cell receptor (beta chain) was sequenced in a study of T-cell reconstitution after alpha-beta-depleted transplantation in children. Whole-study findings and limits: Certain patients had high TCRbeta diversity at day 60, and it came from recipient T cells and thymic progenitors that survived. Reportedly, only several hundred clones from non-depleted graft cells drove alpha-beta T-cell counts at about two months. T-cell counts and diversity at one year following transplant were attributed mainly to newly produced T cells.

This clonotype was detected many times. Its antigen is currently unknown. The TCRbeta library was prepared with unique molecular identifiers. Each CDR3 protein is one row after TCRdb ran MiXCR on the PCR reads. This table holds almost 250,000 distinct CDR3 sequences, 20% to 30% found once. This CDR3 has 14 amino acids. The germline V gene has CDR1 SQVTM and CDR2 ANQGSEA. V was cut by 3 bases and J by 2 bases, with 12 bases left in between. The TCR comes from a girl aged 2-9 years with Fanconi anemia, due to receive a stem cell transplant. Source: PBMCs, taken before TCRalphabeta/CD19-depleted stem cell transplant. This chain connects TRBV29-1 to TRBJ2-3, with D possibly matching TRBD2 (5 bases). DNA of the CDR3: TGCAGCGTTGACCTAGCTACCTACACAGATACGCAGTATTTT. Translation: CSVDLATYTDTQYF.